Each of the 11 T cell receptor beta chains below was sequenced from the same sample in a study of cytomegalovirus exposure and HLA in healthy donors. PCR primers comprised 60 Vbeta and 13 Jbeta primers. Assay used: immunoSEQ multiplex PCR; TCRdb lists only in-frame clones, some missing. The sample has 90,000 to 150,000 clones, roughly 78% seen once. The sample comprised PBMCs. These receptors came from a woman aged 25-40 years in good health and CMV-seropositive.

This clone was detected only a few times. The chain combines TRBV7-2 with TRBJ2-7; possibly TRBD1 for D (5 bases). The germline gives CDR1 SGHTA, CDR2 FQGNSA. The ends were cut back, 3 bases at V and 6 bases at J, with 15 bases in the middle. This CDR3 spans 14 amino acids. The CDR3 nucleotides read TGTGCCAGCAGCTTTATCGGCAGGGTTATCGAGCAGTACTTC. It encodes CASSFIGRVIEQYF.

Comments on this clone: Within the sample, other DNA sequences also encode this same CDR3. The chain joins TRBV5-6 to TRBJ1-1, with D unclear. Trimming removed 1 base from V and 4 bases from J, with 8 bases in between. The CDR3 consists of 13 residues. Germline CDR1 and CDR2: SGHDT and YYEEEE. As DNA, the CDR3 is TGTGCCAGCAGCTTGAGATCCGGCACTGAAGCTTTCTTT. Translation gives CASSLRSGTEAFF. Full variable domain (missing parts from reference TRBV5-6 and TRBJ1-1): DAGVTQSPTHLIKTRGQQVTLRCSPKSGHDTVSWYQQALGQGPQFIFQYYEEEERQRGNFPDRFSGHQFPNYSSELNVNALLLGDSALYLCASSLRSGTEAFFGQGTRLTVV.

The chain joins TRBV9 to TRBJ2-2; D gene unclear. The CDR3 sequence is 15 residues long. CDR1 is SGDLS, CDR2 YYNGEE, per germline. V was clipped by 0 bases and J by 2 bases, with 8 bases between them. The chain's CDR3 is CASSVELVNTGELFF. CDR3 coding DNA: TGTGCCAGCAGCGTAGAGCTCGTAAACACCGGGGAGCTGTTTTTT.

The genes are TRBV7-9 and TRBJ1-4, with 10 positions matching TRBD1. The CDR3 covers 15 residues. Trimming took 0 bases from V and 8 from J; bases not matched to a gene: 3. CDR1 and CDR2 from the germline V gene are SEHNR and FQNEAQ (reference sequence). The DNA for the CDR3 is TGTGCCAGCAGCTTAGCGGGACAGGGGAAGGAAAAACTGTTTTTT. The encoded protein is CASSLAGQGKEKLFF.

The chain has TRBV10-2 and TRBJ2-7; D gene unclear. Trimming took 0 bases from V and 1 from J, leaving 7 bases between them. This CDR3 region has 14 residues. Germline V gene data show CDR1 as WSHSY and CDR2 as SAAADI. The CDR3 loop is CASSESPSSYEQYF. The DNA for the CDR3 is TGCGCCAGCAGTGAGTCTCCGAGTTCCTACGAGCAGTACTTC.

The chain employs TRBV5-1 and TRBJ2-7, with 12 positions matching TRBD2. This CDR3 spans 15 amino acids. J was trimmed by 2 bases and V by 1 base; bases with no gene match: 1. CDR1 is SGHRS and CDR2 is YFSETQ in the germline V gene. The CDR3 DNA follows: TGCGCCAGCAGCTTGTGGACTAGCGGGGCCTACGAGCAGTACTTC. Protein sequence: CASSLWTSGAYEQYF.

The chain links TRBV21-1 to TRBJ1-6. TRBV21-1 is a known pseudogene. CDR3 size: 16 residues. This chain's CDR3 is CASIARVGLDNSPLHF. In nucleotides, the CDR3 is TGTGCCAGCATAGCGCGGGTCGGACTGGATAATTCACCCCTCCACTTT.

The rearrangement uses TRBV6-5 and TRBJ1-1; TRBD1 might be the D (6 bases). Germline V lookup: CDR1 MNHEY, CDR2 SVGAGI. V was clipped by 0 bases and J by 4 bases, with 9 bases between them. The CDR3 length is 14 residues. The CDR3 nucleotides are TGTGCCAGCAGTTACTCGTGGGGGCCCACTGAAGCTTTCTTT. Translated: CASSYSWGPTEAFF.

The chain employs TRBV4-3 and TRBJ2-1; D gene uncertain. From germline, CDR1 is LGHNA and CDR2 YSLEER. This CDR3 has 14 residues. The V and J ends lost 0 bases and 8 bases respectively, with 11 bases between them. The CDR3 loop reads CASSQDGSWDEQFF. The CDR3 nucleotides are TGCGCCAGCAGCCAAGATGGTAGCTGGGATGAGCAGTTCTTC.

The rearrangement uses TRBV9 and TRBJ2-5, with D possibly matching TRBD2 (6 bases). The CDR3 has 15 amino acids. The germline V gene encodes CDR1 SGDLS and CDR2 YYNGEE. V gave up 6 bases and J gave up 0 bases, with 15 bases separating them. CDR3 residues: CASNSGDSYQETQYF. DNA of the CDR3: TGTGCCAGCAATTCGGGGGACTCGTACCAAGAGACCCAGTACTTC.

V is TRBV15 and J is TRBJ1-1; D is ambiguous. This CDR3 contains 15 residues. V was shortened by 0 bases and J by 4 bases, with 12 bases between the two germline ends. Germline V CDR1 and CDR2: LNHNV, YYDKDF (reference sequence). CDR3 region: CATSRDPGMSTEAFF. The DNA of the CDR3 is TGTGCCACCAGCAGAGATCCGGGTATGAGCACTGAAGCTTTCTTT.